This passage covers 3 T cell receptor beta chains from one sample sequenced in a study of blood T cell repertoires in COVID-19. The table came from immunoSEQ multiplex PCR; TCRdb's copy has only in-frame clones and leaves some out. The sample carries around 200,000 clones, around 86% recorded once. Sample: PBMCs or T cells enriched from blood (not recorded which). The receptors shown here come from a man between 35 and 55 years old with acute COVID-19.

As DNA, the CDR3 is TGTGCCACTACGGACACAATGACCGGGGAGCTGTTTTTT. Protein product: CATTDTMTGELFF. This chain connects TRBV25-1 to TRBJ2-2; weak D call: TRBD1 (5 bases). Germline CDR1 reads MGHDK; CDR2 reads SYGVNS. The germline V and J ends were trimmed by 10 bases and 5 bases, with 14 bases remaining between them. This CDR3 is 13 amino acids long.

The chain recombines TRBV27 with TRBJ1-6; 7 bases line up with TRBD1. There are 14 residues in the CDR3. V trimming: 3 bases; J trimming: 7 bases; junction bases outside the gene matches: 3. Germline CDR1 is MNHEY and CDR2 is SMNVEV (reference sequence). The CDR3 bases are TGTGCCAGCAGTTTCAAACAGGGGAATTCACCCCTCCACTTT. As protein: CASSFKQGNSPLHF.

This CDR3 is CASRGRTGLNTEAFF. The CDR3 nucleotides are TGCGCCAGCAGGGGCAGAACAGGGTTGAACACTGAAGCTTTCTTT. The chain joins TRBV5-1 to TRBJ1-1; possibly TRBD1 for D (6 bases). Trimming took 5 bases from V and 0 from J, leaving 14 bases between them. Germline CDR1 reads SGHRS; CDR2 reads YFSETQ. This CDR3 is 15 amino acids long.